The following is a T cell receptor beta chain sequence with its context. Its antigen is undetermined. This record belongs to a study of shared clonotypes between healthy human individuals. Study outcomes and limitations: Among several donors, about 5% of naive CD4 clonotypes were found in common.

The study drew its donors from healthy HIV-negative adults without recent acute infections or vaccinations. Tens of thousands of T cell genomes, or about 190 ng DNA, went into the sorted-subset replicate PCRs. The table came from immunoSEQ multiplex PCR; TCRdb's copy has only in-frame clones and leaves some out. The sample lists some 2,500,000 clones; 93% were seen once. This receptor was identified in a man aged 18 to 30 in good health. Some clones in this sample may be carry-over from other donors' samples. The specimen was naive CD4+ T cells from PBMCs. Sample subset: CD45RA+ positively selected.

CDR3: CASSLNTAGRNEQFF. DNA of the CDR3: TGTGCCAGCAGCTTAAATACCGCCGGACGTAATGAGCAGTTCTTC. The chain links TRBV11-3 to TRBJ2-1; D call uncertain. In germline, CDR1 is SGHNT, CDR2 YENEEA. This CDR3 is built from 15 residues. Trimming took 2 bases from V and 7 from J, leaving 15 bases between them.